This TCR beta chain was sequenced during a study of T cell responses to AZD1222 COVID-19 vaccine. This table comes from immunoSEQ multiplex PCR, and its TCRdb copy is limited to in-frame clones, with some not included. Of 120,000 or so clones listed, over 80% are singletons. V was clipped by 5 bases and J by 2 bases; unmatched bases: 3. CDR1 is MNHEY, CDR2 SVGAGI, per germline. CDR3 size: 13 residues. Regarding this clone: Its cognate antigen is unknown.

Study outcomes and limitations: Dominant at 160-218 and 743-854, vaccine-associated CD4 TCRs also spanned spike. Close to half of spike-specific TCRs reportedly recognize unmutated variant regions.

J is TRBJ2-7 and V is TRBV6-5; the match to TRBD1 covers 7 bases. The sample consisted of peripheral blood, taken on day 0 of AZD1222 vaccination. The receptor was isolated from an adult in good health. The CDR3 nucleotides read TGTGCCAGCAGTCGGACAGGAACCTACGAGCAGTACTTC. Translating it yields CASSRTGTYEQYF.